This TCR beta chain appears in the sequencing data of a study of blood T cell repertoires in COVID-19. Study summary: The study drew acute and convalescent COVID-19 samples from the United States, Italy and Spain. From T cells, B-cell-depleted T cells, or PBMCs came the material, which was cDNA or gDNA.

Under the authors' procedure: Counts of nucleated cells, estimated from reference gene primer amplification, were obtained. TCRdb keeps only in-frame clones here, not all; method: immunoSEQ multiplex PCR. That table furnishes V, J and clone size, whereas the DNA furnished D and trimming. The sample comprises approximately 200,000 clones, around 88% of which are singletons, and around 1.5% rests with the top ten. CDR1 is ENHRY and CDR2 is SYGVKD in the germline V gene. Trimming took off 10 bases at V and 4 bases at J, with 5 bases between the two ends. The length of the CDR3 is 10 residues. The sequence came from a man aged 18-30 years with active or convalescent COVID-19. V is TRBV10-3 and J is TRBJ2-1; D is uncertain. Specimen: peripheral blood. The CDR3 DNA reads TGTGCCACCGGTTACAATGAGCAGTTCTTC. Translating it yields CATGYNEQFF.